The text below deals with one TCR beta chain. Its antigen is currently unknown. TCRdb re-called the reads with MiXCR, one entry per CDR3 protein. Of 450,000 to 550,000 distinct CDR3 sequences in the sample, about 42% were seen once. These data are taken from a study of T cell repertoires in cytomegalovirus infection. Study in general: Used in the study were CMV epitopes, some recently identified and HLA-C-restricted, others well-studied and HLA-B-restricted. Public TCR beta signatures indicated both CMV infection and matching HLA type. General study results and limits: Predominance within the ex vivo response was attributable to HLA-C-restricted CMV-specific TCR beta clonotypes.

The CDR3 contains 19 residues. V was shortened by 0 bases and J by 3 bases, with 18 bases between the two germline ends. Germline loops: CDR1 KGHSH, CDR2 LQKENI. J is TRBJ2-6 and V is TRBV18; D is perhaps TRBD2 (6 bases). The TCR sequence derives from a human donor in good health (CMV status not recorded). Some clones in this sample may be carry-over from other donors' samples. Sample: cultured PBMCs, taken from culture after CMV antigen stimulation. CDR3 loop: CASSPPRGLPFFGANVLTF. In DNA, the CDR3 is TGTGCCAGCTCACCACCGCGGGGACTCCCCTTCTTTGGGGCCAACGTCCTGACTTTC.